The rows below give T cell receptor beta chains drawn from one sample of a study of cytomegalovirus exposure and HLA in healthy donors. The data were produced by immunoSEQ multiplex PCR, yet TCRdb's version contains in-frame clones alone and is incomplete. This sample has under 400,000 clones, with 86% found just once. Material for sequencing was PBMCs. The origin of the receptors is a woman aged 18-30 years in good health and CMV-seronegative. CDR3s include the opening cysteine and the closing phenylalanine or tryptophan. D genes are given only for firm matches. Clone sizes are given selectively: once, few, many, or a class where the clone is expanded.

v_gene	d_gene	abundance	j_gene	CDR3aa	CDR3nt
TRBV11-2	TRBD2	-	TRBJ2-7	CASSPLAGYGEQYF	TGTGCCAGCAGCCCGCTAGCGGGATACGGCGAGCAGTACTTC
TRBV29-1	TRBD1	once	TRBJ2-7	CSVRNGQGSIDEQYF	TGCAGCGTTAGAAACGGACAGGGATCTATCGACGAGCAGTACTTC
TRBV20-1	-	-	TRBJ2-1	CSARANEQFF	TGCAGTGCTAGAGCAAATGAGCAGTTCTTC
TRBV7-2	TRBD1	-	TRBJ2-7	CASRPDRGSYEQYF	TGTGCCAGCAGGCCGGACAGGGGATCCTACGAGCAGTACTTC
TRBV23-1	-	-	TRBJ1-2	CASSLPWAGGGYGYTF	TGCGCCAGCAGTCTTCCCTGGGCCGGGGGGGGCTATGGCTACACCTTC
TRBV2	-	-	TRBJ1-5	CASSVRGGGSNQPQHF	TGTGCCAGCAGTGTGAGAGGGGGTGGAAGCAATCAGCCCCAGCATTTT
TRBV15	TRBD1	-	TRBJ2-7	CATSRALGQGYEQYF	TGTGCCACCAGCAGAGCATTAGGACAGGGCTACGAGCAGTACTTC
TRBV5-1	TRBD1	few	TRBJ2-7	CASSLRGTAPYGEQYF	TGCGCCAGCAGCTTAAGAGGGACAGCTCCCTATGGCGAGCAGTACTTC
TRBV19	TRBD1	-	TRBJ1-1	CASSSSGGSEAFF	TGTGCCAGTAGCTCCTCAGGGGGTTCTGAAGCTTTCTTT
TRBV28	TRBD1	-	TRBJ1-5	CASKQEGARNQPQHF	TGTGCCAGCAAACAGGAGGGGGCCCGGAATCAGCCCCAGCATTTT
TRBV15	-	-	TRBJ1-4	CATSRDRTSTNEKLFF	TGTGCCACCAGCAGAGATCGGACATCAACTAATGAAAAACTGTTTTTT
TRBV10-1	-	-	TRBJ1-6	CASVCPGTLSDSPLHF	TGCGCCAGCGTATGTCCCGGGACATTGTCCGATTCACCCCTCCACTTT
TRBV27	-	-	TRBJ2-3	CASSLSGGTDTQYF	TGTGCCAGCAGTTTATCCGGAGGGACAGATACGCAGTATTTT
TRBV5-1	TRBD1	-	TRBJ2-2	CASSSGQGASGTGELFF	TGCGCCAGCAGCTCTGGACAGGGGGCAAGTGGCACCGGGGAGCTGTTTTTT
TRBV27	-	few	TRBJ2-7	CASSQERYYEQYF	TGTGCCAGCAGTCAAGAGCGGTACTACGAGCAGTACTTC
TRBV9	-	-	TRBJ2-1	CASSATGSLSYNEQFF	TGTGCCAGCAGCGCGACCGGGAGCCTCTCCTACAATGAGCAGTTCTTC
TRBV16	-	few	TRBJ2-7	CASSLRVGEQYF	TGTGCCAGCAGCCTGAGGGTTGGGGAGCAGTACTTC
TRBV27	-	-	TRBJ1-2	CATGPGGAYGYTF	TGTGCCACCGGGCCGGGAGGAGCCTATGGCTACACCTTC
TRBV4-1	-	-	TRBJ2-7	CASSQQYFKGGEQYF	TGCGCCAGCAGCCAACAATACTTCAAAGGGGGCGAGCAGTACTTC
TRBV27	-	-	TRBJ2-7	CASSRTGTYEQYF	TGTGCCAGCAGCCGAACAGGGACCTACGAGCAGTACTTC
TRBV6-6	-	-	TRBJ1-6	CASSQRQLNSPLHF	TGTGCCAGCAGTCAACGACAGCTTAATTCACCCCTCCACTTT
TRBV15	-	-	TRBJ1-6	CATSRGGPLDSPLHF	TGTGCCACCAGCAGAGGCGGGCCCCTGGATTCACCCCTCCACTTT
TRBV5-1	-	-	TRBJ1-1	CASSLGSMNTEAFF	TGCGCCAGCAGCTTGGGGAGCATGAACACTGAAGCTTTCTTT